The clone carrying this TCR beta chain showed up just a few times. Per the original data handling: Estimation of nucleated cell counts was performed using reference gene primer amplification. Repertoires were generated with immunoSEQ multiplex PCR, while TCRdb's copy carries only in-frame clones and drops some. V and J calls and clone size are as listed in that table; D and trimming were resolved from the DNA. The sample lists a few hundred thousand clones; roughly 87% were seen once. Trimming removed 2 bases from V and 5 bases from J; junction bases left unmatched: 12. The CDR3 spans 17 residues. Per germline, CDR1 LGHDT and CDR2 YNNKEL (reference sequence). This sample is part of a study of blood T cell repertoires in COVID-19. At the level of the study: PBMCs, B-cell-depleted T cells, or T cells provided the cDNA or gDNA that made up the material.

Sequenced input: peripheral blood. This receptor was identified in a man aged 18 to 29 with active or convalescent COVID-19. This sequence joins TRBV3-1 (or the pseudogene TRBV3-2) and TRBJ2-5; 9 positions match TRBD2. The CDR3 protein is CASSQSPYSGRGETQYF. Written as DNA, the CDR3 is TGTGCCAGCAGCCAATCTCCGTATAGCGGGAGAGGGGAGACCCAGTACTTC.